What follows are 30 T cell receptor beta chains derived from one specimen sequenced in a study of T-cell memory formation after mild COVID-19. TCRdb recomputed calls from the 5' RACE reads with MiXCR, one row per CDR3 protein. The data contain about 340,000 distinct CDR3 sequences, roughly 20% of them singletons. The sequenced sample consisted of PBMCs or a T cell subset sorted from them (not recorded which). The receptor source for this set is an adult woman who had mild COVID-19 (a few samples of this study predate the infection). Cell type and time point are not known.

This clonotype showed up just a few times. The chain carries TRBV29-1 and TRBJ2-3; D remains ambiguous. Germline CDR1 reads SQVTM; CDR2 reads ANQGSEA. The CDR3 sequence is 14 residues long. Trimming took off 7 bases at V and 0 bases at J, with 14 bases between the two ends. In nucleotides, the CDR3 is TGCAGCGCCGTGCGGCAGGAGAGCACAGATACGCAGTATTTT. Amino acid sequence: CSAVRQESTDTQYF.

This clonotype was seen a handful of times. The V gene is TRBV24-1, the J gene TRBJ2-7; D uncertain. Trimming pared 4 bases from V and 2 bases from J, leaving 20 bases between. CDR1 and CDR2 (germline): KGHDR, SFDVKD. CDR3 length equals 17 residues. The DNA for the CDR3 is TGTGCCACCAGTGACAAGCCATCTTTGGACGCTCCCTACGAGCAGTACTTC. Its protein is CATSDKPSLDAPYEQYF.

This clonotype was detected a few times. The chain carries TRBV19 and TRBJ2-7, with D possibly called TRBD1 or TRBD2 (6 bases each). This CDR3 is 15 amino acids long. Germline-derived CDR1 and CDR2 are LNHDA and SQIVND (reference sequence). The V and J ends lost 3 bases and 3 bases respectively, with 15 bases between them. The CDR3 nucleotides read TGTGCCAGTAGTATCGGTCCGGGGGCCGTCTACGAGCAGTACTTC. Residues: CASSIGPGAVYEQYF.

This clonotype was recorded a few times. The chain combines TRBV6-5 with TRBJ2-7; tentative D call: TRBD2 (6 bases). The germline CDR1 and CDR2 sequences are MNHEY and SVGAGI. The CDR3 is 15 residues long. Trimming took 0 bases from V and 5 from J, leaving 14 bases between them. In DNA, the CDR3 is TGTGCCAGCAGTTACTCCCGCGGGGCCCTAAACGAGCAGTACTTC. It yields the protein CASSYSRGALNEQYF.

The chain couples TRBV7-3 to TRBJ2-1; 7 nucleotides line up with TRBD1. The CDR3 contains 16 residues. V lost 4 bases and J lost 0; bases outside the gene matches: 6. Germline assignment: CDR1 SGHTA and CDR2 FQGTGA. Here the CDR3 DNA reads TGTGCCAGCAGCTCCCAGGCAGGGGGCTCCTACAATGAGCAGTTCTTC. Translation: CASSSQAGGSYNEQFF.

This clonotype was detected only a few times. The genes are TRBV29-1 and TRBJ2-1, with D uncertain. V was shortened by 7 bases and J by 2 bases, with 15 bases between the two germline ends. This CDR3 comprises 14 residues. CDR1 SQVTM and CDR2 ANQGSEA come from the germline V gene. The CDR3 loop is CSAHEPGPYNEQFF. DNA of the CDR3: TGCAGCGCCCACGAGCCGGGCCCCTACAATGAGCAGTTCTTC.

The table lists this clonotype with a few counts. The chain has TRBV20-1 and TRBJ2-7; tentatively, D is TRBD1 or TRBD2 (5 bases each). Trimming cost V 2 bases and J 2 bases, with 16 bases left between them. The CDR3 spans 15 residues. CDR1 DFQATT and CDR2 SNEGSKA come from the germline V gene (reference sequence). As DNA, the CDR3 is TGCAGTGCTAGAAATTCCGGGACCTTCCCCTACGAGCAGTACTTC. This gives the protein CSARNSGTFPYEQYF.

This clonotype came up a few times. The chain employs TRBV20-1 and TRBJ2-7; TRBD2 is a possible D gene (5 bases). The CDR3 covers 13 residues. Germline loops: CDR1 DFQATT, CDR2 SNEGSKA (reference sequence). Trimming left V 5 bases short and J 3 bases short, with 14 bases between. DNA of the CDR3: TGCAGTGCTCCCGGGATCGGGAACTACGAGCAGTACTTC. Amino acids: CSAPGIGNYEQYF.

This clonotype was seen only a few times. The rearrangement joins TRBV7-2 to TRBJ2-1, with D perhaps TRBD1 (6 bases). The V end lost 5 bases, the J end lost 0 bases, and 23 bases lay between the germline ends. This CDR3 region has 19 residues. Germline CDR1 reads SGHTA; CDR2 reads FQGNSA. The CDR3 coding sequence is TGTGCCAGCAGCCCTCAGGGGCTCCTAACGGTTAGCTCCTACAATGAGCAGTTCTTC. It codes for CASSPQGLLTVSSYNEQFF.

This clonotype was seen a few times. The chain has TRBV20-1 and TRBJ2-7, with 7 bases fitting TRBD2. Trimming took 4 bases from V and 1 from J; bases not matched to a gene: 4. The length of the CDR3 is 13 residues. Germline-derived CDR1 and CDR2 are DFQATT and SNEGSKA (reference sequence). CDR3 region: CSANSGQSYEQYF. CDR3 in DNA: TGCAGTGCTAATAGCGGGCAATCCTACGAGCAGTACTTC.

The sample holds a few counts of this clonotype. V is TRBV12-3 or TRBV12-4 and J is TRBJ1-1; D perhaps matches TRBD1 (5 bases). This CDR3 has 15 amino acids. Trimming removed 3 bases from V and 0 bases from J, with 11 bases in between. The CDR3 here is CASSLREGMNTEAFF. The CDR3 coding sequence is TGTGCCAGCAGTTTGCGTGAGGGGATGAACACTGAAGCTTTCTTT.

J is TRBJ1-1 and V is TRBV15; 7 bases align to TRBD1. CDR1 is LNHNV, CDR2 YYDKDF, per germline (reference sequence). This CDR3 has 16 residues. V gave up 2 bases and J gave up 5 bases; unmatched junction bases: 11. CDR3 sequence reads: CATSRTSGGMRTEAFF. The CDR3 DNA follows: TGTGCCACCAGCAGAACCTCAGGGGGAATGAGGACTGAAGCTTTCTTT.

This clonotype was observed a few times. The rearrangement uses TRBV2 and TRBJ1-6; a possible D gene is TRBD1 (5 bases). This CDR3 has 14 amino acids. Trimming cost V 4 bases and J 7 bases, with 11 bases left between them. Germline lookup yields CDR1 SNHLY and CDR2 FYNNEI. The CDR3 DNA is TGTGCCAGCAGTGGGAACGGGGCGAATTCACCCCTCCACTTT. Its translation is CASSGNGANSPLHF.

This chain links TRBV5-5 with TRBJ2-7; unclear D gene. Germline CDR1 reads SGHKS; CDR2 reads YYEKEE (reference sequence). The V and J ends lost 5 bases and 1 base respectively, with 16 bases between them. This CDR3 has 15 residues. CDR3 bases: TGTGCCAGCAGTCTCTTTACTACGGCTTCCTACGAGCAGTACTTC. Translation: CASSLFTTASYEQYF.

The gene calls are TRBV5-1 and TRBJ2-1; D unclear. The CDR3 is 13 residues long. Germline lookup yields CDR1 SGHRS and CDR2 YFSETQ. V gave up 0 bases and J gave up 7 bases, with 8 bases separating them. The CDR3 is CASSLVSPNEQFF. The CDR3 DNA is TGCGCCAGCAGCTTGGTTAGCCCGAATGAGCAGTTCTTC.

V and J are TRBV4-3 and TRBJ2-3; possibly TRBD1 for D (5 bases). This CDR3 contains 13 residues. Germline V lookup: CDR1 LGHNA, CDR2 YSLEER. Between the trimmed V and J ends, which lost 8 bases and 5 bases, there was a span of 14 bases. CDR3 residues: CASRPAGIDTQYF. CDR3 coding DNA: TGCGCCAGCCGCCCTGCAGGGATAGATACGCAGTATTTT.

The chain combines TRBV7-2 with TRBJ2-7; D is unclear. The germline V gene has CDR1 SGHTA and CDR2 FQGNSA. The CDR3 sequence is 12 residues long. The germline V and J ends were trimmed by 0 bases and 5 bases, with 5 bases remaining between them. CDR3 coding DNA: TGTGCCAGCAGCTTAGCAAGGCACGAGCAGTACTTC. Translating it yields CASSLARHEQYF.

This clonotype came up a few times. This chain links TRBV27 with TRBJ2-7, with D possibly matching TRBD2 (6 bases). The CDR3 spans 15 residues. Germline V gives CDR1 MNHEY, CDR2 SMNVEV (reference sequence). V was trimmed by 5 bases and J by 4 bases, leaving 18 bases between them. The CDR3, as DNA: TGTGCCAGCAGTCCCGGTGGTAGCGGCTATTACGAGCAGTACTTC. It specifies CASSPGGSGYYEQYF.

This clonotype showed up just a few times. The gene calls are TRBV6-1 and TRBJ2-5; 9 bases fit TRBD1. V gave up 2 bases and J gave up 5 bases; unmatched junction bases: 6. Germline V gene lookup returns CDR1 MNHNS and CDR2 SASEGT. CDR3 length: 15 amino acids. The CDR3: CASSETTGGGETQYF. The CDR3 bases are TGTGCCAGCAGTGAAACCACAGGGGGCGGCGAGACCCAGTACTTC.

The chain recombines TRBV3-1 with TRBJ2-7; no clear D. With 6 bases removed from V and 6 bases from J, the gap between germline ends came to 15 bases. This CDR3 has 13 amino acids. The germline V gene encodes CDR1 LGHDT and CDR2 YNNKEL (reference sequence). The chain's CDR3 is CASSRIRALEQYF. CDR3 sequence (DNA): TGTGCCAGCAGTCGGATCCGGGCCCTCGAGCAGTACTTC.

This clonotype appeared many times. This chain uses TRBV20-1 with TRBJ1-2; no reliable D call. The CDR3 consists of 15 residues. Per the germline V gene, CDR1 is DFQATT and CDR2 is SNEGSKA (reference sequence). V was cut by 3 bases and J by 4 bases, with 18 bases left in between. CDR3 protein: CSASSHAVSGYGYTF. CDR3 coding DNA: TGCAGTGCTAGCTCCCATGCCGTGTCAGGCTATGGCTACACCTTC.

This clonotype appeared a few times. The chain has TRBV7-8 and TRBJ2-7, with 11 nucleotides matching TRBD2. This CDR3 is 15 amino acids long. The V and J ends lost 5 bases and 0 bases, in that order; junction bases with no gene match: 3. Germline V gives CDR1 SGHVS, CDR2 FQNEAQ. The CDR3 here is CASSTSGSLSYEQYF. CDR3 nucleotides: TGTGCCAGCAGCACTAGCGGGAGCCTCTCCTACGAGCAGTACTTC.

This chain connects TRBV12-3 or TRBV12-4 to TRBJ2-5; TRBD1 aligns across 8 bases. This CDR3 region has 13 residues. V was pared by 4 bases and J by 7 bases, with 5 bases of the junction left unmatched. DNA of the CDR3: TGTGCCAGCAGTTCAGGGGGCGGTGGGACCCAGTACTTC. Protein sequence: CASSSGGGGTQYF.

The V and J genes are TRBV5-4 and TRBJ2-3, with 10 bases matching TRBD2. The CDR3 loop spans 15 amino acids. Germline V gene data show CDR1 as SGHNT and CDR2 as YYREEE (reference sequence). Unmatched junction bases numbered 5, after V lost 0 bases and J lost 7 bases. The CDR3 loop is CASSLAAGGRNTQYF. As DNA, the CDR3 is TGTGCCAGCAGCTTGGCAGCGGGGGGGAGAAATACGCAGTATTTT.

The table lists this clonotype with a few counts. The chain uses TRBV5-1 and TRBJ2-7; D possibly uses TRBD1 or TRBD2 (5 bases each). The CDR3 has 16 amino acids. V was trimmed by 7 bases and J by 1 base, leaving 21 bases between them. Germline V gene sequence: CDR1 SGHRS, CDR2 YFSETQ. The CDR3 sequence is CASGLRVSDFSYEQYF. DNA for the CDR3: TGCGCCAGCGGACTCAGGGTTTCCGATTTTTCCTACGAGCAGTACTTC.

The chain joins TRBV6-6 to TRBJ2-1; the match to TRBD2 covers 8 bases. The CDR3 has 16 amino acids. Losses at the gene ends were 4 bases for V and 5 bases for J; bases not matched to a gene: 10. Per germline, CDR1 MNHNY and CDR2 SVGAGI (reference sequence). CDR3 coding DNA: TGTGCCAGCAGTTCCCCTTCGGGGGGGCGAAACAATGAGCAGTTCTTC. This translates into CASSSPSGGRNNEQFF.

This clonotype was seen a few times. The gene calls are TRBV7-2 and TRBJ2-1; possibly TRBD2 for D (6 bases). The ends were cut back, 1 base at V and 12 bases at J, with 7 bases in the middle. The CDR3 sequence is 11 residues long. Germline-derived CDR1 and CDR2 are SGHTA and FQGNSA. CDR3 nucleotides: TGTGCCAGCAGCTTAGTGGGGGGGCAGTTCTTC. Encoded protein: CASSLVGGQFF.

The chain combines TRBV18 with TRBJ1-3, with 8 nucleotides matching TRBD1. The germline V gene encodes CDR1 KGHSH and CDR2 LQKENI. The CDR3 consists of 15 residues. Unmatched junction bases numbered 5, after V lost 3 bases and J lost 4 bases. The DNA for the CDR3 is TGTGCCAGCTCACCGGGACAGGCTACCGGAAACACCATATATTTT. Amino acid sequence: CASSPGQATGNTIYF.

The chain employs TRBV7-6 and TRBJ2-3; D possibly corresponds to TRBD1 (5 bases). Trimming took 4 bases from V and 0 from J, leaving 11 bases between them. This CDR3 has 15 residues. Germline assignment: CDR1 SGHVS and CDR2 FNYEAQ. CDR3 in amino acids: CASSYAGPSTDTQYF. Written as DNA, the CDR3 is TGTGCCAGCAGCTACGCAGGGCCTAGCACAGATACGCAGTATTTT.

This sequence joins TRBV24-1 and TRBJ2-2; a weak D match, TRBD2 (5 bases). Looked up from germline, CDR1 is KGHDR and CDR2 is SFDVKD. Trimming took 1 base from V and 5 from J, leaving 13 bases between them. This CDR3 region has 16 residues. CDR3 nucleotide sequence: TGTGCCACCAGTGATTTCAGCGGAGCCCCAACCGGGGAGCTGTTTTTT. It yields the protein CATSDFSGAPTGELFF.